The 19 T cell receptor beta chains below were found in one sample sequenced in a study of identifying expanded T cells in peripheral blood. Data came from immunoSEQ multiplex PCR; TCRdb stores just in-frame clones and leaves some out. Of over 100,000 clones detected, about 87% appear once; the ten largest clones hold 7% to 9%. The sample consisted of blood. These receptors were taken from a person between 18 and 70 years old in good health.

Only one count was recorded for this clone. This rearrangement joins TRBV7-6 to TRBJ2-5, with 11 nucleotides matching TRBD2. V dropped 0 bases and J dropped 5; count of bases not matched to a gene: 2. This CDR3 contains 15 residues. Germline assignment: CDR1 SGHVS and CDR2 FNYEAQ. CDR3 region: CASSLAPSGRETQYF. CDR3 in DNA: TGTGCCAGCAGCTTAGCACCTAGCGGGAGGGAGACCCAGTACTTC.

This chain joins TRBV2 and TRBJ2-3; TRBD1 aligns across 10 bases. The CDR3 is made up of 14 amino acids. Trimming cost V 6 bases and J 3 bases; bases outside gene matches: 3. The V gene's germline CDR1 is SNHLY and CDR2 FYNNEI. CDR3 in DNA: TGTGCCAGCAGAGAGGGACAGGGGACAGATACGCAGTATTTT. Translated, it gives CASREGQGTDTQYF.

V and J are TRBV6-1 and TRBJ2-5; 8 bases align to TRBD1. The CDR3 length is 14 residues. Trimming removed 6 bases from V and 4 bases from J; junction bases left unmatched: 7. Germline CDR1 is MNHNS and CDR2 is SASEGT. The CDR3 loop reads CASRPDRGRETQYF. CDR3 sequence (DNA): TGTGCCAGCAGACCCGACAGGGGCCGAGAGACCCAGTACTTC.

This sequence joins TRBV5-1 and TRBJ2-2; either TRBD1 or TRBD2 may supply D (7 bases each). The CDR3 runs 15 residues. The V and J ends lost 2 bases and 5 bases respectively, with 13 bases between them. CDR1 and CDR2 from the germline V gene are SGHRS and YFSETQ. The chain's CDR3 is CASSLQGRDTGELFF. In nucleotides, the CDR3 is TGCGCCAGCAGCTTACAGGGGAGGGATACCGGGGAGCTGTTTTTT. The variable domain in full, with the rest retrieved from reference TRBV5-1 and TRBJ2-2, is KAGVTQTPRYLIKTRGQQVTLSCSPISGHRSVSWYQQTPGQGLQFLFEYFSETQRNKGNFPGRFSGRQFSNSRSEMNVSTLELGDSALYLCASSLQGRDTGELFFGEGSRLTVL.

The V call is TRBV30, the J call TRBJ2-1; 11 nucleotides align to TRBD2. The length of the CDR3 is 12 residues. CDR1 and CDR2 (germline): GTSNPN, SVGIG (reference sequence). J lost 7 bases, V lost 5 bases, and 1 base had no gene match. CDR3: CAWLAGGNEQFF. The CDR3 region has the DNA TGTGCCTGGTTAGCGGGAGGGAATGAGCAGTTCTTC.

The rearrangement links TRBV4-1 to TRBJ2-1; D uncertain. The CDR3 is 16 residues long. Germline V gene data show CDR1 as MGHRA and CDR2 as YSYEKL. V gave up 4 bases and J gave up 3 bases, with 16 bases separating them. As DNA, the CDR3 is TGCGCCAGCAGCCCGACGCCCGCTTGGGGCTACAATGAGCAGTTCTTC. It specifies CASSPTPAWGYNEQFF.

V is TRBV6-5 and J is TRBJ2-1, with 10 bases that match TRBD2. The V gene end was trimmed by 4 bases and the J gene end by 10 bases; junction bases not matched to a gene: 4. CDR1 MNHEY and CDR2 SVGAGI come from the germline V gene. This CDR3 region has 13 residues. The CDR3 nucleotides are TGTGCCAGCAGTTCCGGACTAGCGGAGGAGCAGTTCTTC. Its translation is CASSSGLAEEQFF.

DNA of the CDR3: TGTGCCAGTAGTATATCGGACTCTTACGAGCAGTACTTC. Protein product: CASSISDSYEQYF. The chain uses TRBV19 and TRBJ2-7, with D possibly matching TRBD2 (5 bases). Trimming pared 2 bases from V and 4 bases from J, leaving 9 bases between. This CDR3 has 13 amino acids. From germline, CDR1 is LNHDA and CDR2 SQIVND (reference sequence). The variable domain in full, completed from reference TRBV19 and TRBJ2-7, reads DGGITQSPKYLFRKEGQNVTLSCEQNLNHDAMYWYRQDPGQGLRLIYYSQIVNDFQKGDIAEGYSVSREKKESFPLTVTSAQKNPTAFYLCASSISDSYEQYFGPGTRLTVT.

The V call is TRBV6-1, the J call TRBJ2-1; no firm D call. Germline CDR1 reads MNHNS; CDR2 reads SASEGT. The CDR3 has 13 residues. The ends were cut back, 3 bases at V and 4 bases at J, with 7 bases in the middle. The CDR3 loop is CASSEGFYNEQFF. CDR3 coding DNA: TGTGCCAGCAGTGAGGGCTTTTACAATGAGCAGTTCTTC.

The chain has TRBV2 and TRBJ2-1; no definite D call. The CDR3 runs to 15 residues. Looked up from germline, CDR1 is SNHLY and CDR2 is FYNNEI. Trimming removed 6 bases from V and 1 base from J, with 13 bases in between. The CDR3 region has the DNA TGTGCCAGCAGCGATACTATTAGGTCCTACAATGAGCAGTTCTTC. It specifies CASSDTIRSYNEQFF.

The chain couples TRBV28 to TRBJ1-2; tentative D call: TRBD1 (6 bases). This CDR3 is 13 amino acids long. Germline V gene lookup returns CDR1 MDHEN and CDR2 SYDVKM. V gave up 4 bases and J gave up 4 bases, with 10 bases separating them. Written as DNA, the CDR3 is TGTGCCAGCAGTTCAGGACAGATCTATGGCTACACCTTC. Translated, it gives CASSSGQIYGYTF.

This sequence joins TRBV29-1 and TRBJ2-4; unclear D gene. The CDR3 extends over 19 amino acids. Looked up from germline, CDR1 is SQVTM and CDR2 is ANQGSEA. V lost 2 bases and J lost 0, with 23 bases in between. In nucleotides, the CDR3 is TGCAGCGTTGAAACCCCCGCCGACGCGCCGCTACTAGCCAAAAACATTCAGTACTTC. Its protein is CSVETPADAPLLAKNIQYF. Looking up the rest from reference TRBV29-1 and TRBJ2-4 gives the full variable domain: SAVISQKPSRDICQRGTSLTIQCQVDSQVTMMFWYRQQPGQSLTLIATANQGSEATYESGFVIDKFPISRPNLTFSTLTVSNMSPEDSSIYLCSVETPADAPLLAKNIQYFGAGTRLSVL.

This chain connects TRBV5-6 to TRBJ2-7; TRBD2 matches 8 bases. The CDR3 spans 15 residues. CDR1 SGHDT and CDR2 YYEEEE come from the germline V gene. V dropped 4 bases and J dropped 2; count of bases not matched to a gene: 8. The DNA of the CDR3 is TGTGCCAGCAGCCCTACTAGCGGAAAAACCTACGAGCAGTACTTC. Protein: CASSPTSGKTYEQYF.

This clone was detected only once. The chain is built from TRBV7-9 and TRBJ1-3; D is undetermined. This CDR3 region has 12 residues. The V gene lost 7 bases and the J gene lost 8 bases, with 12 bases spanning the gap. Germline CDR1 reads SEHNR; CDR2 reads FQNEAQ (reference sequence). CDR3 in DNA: TGTGCCAGCACCACCTCCCTGGACACCATATATTTT. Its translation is CASTTSLDTIYF.

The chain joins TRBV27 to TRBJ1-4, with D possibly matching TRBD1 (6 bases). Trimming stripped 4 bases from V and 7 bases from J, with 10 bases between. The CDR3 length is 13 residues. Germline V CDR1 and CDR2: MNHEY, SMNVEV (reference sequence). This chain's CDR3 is CASSSGVSEKLFF. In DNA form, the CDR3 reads TGTGCCAGCAGTTCAGGGGTTTCTGAAAAACTGTTTTTT.

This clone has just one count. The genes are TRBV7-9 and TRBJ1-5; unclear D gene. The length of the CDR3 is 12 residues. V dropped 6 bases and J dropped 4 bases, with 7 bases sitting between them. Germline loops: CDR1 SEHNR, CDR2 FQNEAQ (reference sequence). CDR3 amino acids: CASRMENQPQHF. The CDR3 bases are TGTGCCAGCAGGATGGAGAATCAGCCCCAGCATTTT. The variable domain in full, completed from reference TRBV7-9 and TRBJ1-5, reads DTGVSQNPRHKITKRGQNVTFRCDPISEHNRLYWYRQTLGQGPEFLTYFQNEAQLEKSRLLSDRFSAERPKGSFSTLEIQRTEQGDSAMYLCASRMENQPQHFGDGTRLSIL.

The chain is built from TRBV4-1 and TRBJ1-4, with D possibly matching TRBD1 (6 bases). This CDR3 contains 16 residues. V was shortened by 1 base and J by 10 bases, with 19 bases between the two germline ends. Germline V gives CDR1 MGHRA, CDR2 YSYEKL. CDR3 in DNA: TGCGCCAGCAGCCAAGGGGCTCGGGACACAACTACAAAACTGTTTTTT. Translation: CASSQGARDTTTKLFF.

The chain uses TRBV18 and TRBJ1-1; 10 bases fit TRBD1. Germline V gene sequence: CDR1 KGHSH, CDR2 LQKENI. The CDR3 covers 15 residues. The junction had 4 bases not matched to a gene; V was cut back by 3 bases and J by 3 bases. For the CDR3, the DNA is TGTGCCAGCTCACCTCCCGGGACAGGGGACACTGAAGCTTTCTTT. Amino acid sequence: CASSPPGTGDTEAFF.

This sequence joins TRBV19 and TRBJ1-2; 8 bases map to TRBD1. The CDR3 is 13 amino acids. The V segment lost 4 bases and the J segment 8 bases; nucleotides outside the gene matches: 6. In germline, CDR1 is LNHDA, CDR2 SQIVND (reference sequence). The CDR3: CASSTFRGRGYTF. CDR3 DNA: TGTGCCAGTAGTACCTTCAGGGGGCGCGGCTACACCTTC.